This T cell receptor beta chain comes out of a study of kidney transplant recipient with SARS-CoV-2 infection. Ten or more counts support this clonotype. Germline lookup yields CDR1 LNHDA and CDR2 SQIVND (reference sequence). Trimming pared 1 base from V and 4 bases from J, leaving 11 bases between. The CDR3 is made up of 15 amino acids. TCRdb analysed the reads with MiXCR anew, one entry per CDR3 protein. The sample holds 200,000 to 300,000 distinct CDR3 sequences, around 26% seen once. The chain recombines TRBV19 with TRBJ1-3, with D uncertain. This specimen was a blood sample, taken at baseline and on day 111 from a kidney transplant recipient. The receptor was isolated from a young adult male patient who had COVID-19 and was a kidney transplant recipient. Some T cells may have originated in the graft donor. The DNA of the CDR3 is TGTGCCAGTAGTATAGCCCTCGGAATGGGAAACACCATATATTTT. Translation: CASSIALGMGNTIYF.